This T cell receptor (beta chain) appears in the sequencing data of a study of T cell repertoires in cytomegalovirus infection. Background on the study: CMV infection together with matching HLA type was indicated by public TCR beta signatures.

Study-level findings and limits: The cumulative frequency of public TCR beta families distinguished individuals who carried CMV together with the relevant HLA. The response measured ex vivo was dominated by TCR beta clonotypes (HLA-C-restricted and CMV-specific).

This clonotype was counted only a few times. Its cognate antigen is unknown. TCRdb analysed the reads with MiXCR anew, one entry per CDR3 protein. The profile shows roughly 230,000 distinct CDR3 sequences, 15% to 20% of them singletons. Trimming removed 4 bases from V and 1 base from J; junction bases left unmatched: 3. CDR1 is MNHEY, CDR2 SMNVEV, per germline (reference sequence). The CDR3 covers 15 residues. The gene calls are TRBV27 and TRBJ2-2, with TRBD1 matching over 7 bases. This clonotype originated in a human donor in good health (CMV status not recorded). Some clones in this sample may be carry-over from other donors' samples. The sequencing sample was made of CD8+ T cells from PBMCs. The CDR3 region is CASSSGTVNTGELFF. The CDR3 DNA reads TGTGCCAGCAGTTCGGGGACAGTGAACACCGGGGAGCTGTTTTTT.